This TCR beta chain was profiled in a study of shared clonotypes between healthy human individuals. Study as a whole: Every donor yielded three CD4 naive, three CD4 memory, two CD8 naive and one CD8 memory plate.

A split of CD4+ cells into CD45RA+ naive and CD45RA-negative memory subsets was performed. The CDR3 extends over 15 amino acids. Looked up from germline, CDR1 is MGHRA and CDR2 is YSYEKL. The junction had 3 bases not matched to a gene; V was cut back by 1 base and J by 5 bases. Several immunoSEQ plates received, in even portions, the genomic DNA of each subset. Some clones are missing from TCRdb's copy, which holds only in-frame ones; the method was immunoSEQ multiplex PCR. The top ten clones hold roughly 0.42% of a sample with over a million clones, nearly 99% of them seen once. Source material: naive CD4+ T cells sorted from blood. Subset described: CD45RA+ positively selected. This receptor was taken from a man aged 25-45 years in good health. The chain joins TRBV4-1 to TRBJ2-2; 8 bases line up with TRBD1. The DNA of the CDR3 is TGCGCCAGCAGCCAAGGAGGACAGGGTACCGGGGAGCTGTTTTTT. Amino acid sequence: CASSQGGQGTGELFF.